These 21 T cell receptor beta chains share one sample of origin, sequenced in a study of T cell repertoires in cytomegalovirus infection. Antigens of these TCRs are unknown. Each CDR3 protein is one row after TCRdb ran MiXCR on the reads. The data hold fewer than 1,000,000 distinct CDR3 sequences, with under 40% observed a single time. The starting material was cultured CD8+ T cells from PBMCs, obtained from culture after CMV antigen stimulation. The receptor source for this set is a human donor in good health (CMV status not recorded). Some clones in this sample may be carry-over from other donors' samples.

V gene TRBV10-2 combines with J gene TRBJ2-7; D is ambiguous. The CDR3 runs to 13 residues. CDR1 is WSHSY, CDR2 SAAADI, per germline. The ends were cut back, 6 bases at V and 3 bases at J, with 12 bases in the middle. CDR3 amino acids: CASSAFTLYEQYV. CDR3 in DNA: TGCGCCAGCAGCGCCTTTACCCTCTACGAGCAGTACGTC.

This clonotype was observed many times. The chain links TRBV12-3 or TRBV12-4 to TRBJ1-5; 7 bases are a match to TRBD1. V lost 10 bases and J lost 10; bases outside the gene matches: 10. The CDR3 length is 12 residues. The DNA of the CDR3 is TGTGCCACCAGACAGGGTGGGGGTCCCCAGCATTTT. It specifies CATRQGGGPQHF.

The CDR3, as DNA: TGTGCCAGCAGTTACGGGGGTTACCAAGAGACCCAGTACTTC. Residues: CASSYGGYQETQYF. This chain joins TRBV6-2 or TRBV6-3 and TRBJ2-5; either TRBD1 or TRBD2 may fit D (5 bases each). The CDR3 extends over 14 amino acids. From germline, CDR1 is MNHEY and CDR2 SVGEGT. V gave up 2 bases and J gave up 0 bases, with 7 bases separating them.

The sample holds many counts of this clonotype. The rearrangement links TRBV11-3 to TRBJ2-1, with D possibly being TRBD1 or TRBD2 (5 bases each). V lost 5 bases, J lost 4 bases, and 15 bases lay in between. The CDR3 has 15 amino acids. CDR1 and CDR2 from the germline V gene are SGHNT and YENEEA. CDR3 sequence reads: CASSLLGAGYNEQFF. In DNA, the CDR3 is TGTGCCAGCAGCCTCCTCGGGGCCGGGTACAATGAGCAGTTCTTC.

This clonotype was detected ten times or more. One junction end does not reproduce the germline sequence, and a read error may be involved. The CDR3 spells CASSFGRGRTDTQYF. The DNA for the CDR3 is TGTGCTAGCAGCTTTGGCAGGGGTAGAACAGATACGCAGTATTTT. The chain employs TRBV7-7 and TRBJ2-3; possibly TRBD1 for D (6 bases). The CDR3 runs to 15 residues. Germline assignment: CDR1 SSHAT and CDR2 FNYEAQ (reference sequence).

This clonotype was seen ten or more times. The genes are TRBV5-4 and TRBJ1-3; 10 nucleotides align to TRBD1. CDR1 SGHNT and CDR2 YYREEE come from the germline V gene (reference sequence). With V trimmed by 4 bases and J by 1 base, 5 bases remained unmatched. The CDR3 is 16 amino acids. The CDR3 is CASSTRTGGSGNTIYF. In DNA, the CDR3 is TGTGCCAGCAGCACAAGGACAGGGGGATCTGGAAACACCATATATTTT.

This rearrangement joins TRBV6-6 to TRBJ1-1, with no clear D. The length of the CDR3 is 12 residues. Germline V gene sequence: CDR1 MNHNY, CDR2 SVGAGI (reference sequence). V shed 2 bases and J shed 11 bases, with 12 bases lying between them. The CDR3 sequence: CASSYSPYEAFF. The CDR3 DNA sequence: TGTGCCAGCAGTTACAGCCCTTATGAGGCTTTCTTT.

The V and J genes are TRBV7-6 and TRBJ1-1; 10 bases are shared with TRBD1. The germline gives CDR1 SGHVS, CDR2 FNYEAQ. The CDR3 has 16 amino acids. Trimming cost V 1 base and J 5 bases; bases outside gene matches: 7. The CDR3, as DNA: TGTGCCAGCAGCTTAGGAGCCGGGACAGGGGTAACTGAAGCTTTCTTT. Its translation is CASSLGAGTGVTEAFF.

The gene calls are TRBV7-2 and TRBJ2-2; possibly TRBD2 for D (6 bases). The CDR3 consists of 16 residues. Germline-derived CDR1 and CDR2 are SGHTA and FQGNSA. Trimming cost V 10 bases and J 0 bases, with 18 bases left between them. CDR3 residues: CANLPLAGPNTGELFF. The CDR3 DNA sequence: TGTGCCAACCTCCCTCTGGCGGGACCGAACACCGGGGAGCTGTTTTTT.

The chain joins TRBV7-1 to TRBJ2-7; 7 positions agree with TRBD1. TRBV7-1 belongs to the ORF category, with a function that is uncertain. V lost 3 bases, J lost 2 bases, and 10 bases stayed unmatched. CDR3 length: 16 amino acids. The CDR3 loop reads CASSSRTGIIPYEQYF. The CDR3 bases are TGTGCCAGCAGCTCCCGGACAGGTATCATCCCCTACGAGCAGTACTTC.

This clonotype has more than one count but fewer than ten. The chain uses TRBV10-3 and TRBJ2-1; 8 positions agree with TRBD1. The length of the CDR3 is 16 residues. The germline V gene encodes CDR1 ENHRY and CDR2 SYGVKD. With V trimmed by 0 bases and J by 3 bases, 4 bases remained unmatched. CDR3 residues: CAISESTGVLYNEQFF. DNA for the CDR3: TGTGCCATCAGTGAGTCGACAGGGGTACTCTACAATGAGCAGTTCTTC.

This clonotype was detected only a few times. This sequence joins TRBV12-3 or TRBV12-4 and TRBJ2-1, with D perhaps matching TRBD2 (5 bases). The V gene lost 6 bases and the J gene lost 12 bases, with 15 bases spanning the gap. The CDR3 has 12 residues. The CDR3 DNA is TGTGCCAGCAGCGCCCCTGGACTGGGGCAGTTCTTC. It codes for CASSAPGLGQFF.

This clonotype was seen more than once but under ten times. The rearrangement uses TRBV12-3 or TRBV12-4 and TRBJ2-7; no reliable D call. The CDR3 loop spans 16 amino acids. Trimming took 6 bases from V and 5 from J, leaving 23 bases between them. The CDR3 reads CASRARRGSRADEQYF. As DNA, the CDR3 is TGTGCCAGCAGGGCTCGACGTGGAAGCCGGGCCGACGAGCAGTACTTC.

This clonotype was seen more than once but under ten times. This chain uses TRBV12-3 or TRBV12-4 with TRBJ1-5; tentative D call: TRBD1 (5 bases). The CDR3 runs 14 residues. The V and J ends lost 1 base and 7 bases respectively, with 11 bases between them. DNA for the CDR3: TGTGCCAGCAGTTTAGGGGGCCCCGGGCAGCCCCAGCATTTT. It encodes CASSLGGPGQPQHF.

The J gene is TRBJ2-7, the V gene TRBV27; 7 nucleotides agree with TRBD1. Per germline, CDR1 MNHEY and CDR2 SMNVEV (reference sequence). V trimming: 2 bases; J trimming: 5 bases; junction bases outside the gene matches: 12. This CDR3 is built from 16 residues. The CDR3 sequence is CASSLRQGIGLDEQYF. The CDR3 DNA reads TGTGCCAGCAGTTTACGACAGGGAATAGGGCTCGACGAGCAGTACTTC.

This clonotype was observed many times. The rearrangement links TRBV28 to TRBJ2-4, with a weak D call TRBD1 (6 bases). Germline CDR1 reads MDHEN; CDR2 reads SYDVKM. The V and J ends lost 7 bases and 8 bases respectively, with 18 bases between them. The length of the CDR3 is 14 residues. Here the CDR3 DNA reads TGTGCCAGCATCCCTCTGGGGGCGCAGGACATTCAGTACTTC. It is translated as CASIPLGAQDIQYF.

V usage is TRBV7-8 and J usage is TRBJ2-1; 7 bases match TRBD1. The V gene's germline CDR1 is SGHVS and CDR2 FQNEAQ. J was trimmed by 0 bases and V by 5 bases; bases with no gene match: 4. The CDR3 loop spans 15 amino acids. The CDR3 DNA is TGTGCCAGCAGCACCCACAGGGGCTCCTACAATGAGCAGTTCTTC. Its protein product is CASSTHRGSYNEQFF.

This clonotype was recorded at least ten times. V gene TRBV7-9 combines with J gene TRBJ2-6; 7 nucleotides line up with TRBD1. This CDR3 is built from 19 residues. The germline V gene has CDR1 SEHNR and CDR2 FQNEAQ (reference sequence). V was clipped by 4 bases and J by 0 bases; unmatched bases: 12. This CDR3 reads CASSSRTGRDSSGANVLTF. In nucleotides, the CDR3 is TGTGCCAGCAGCTCAAGGACAGGCCGTGATAGCTCTGGGGCCAACGTCCTGACTTTC.

This sequence joins TRBV28 and TRBJ1-1; D remains ambiguous. Germline CDR1 MDHEN, CDR2 SYDVKM. The length of the CDR3 is 14 residues. Deletions cut 5 bases from V and 0 bases from J, with 10 bases between. CDR3 in amino acids: CASSRPPMNTEAFF. In nucleotides, the CDR3 is TGTGCCAGCAGTCGACCCCCTATGAACACTGAAGCTTTCTTT. The whole variable domain, filled in from reference TRBV28 and TRBJ1-1, reads DVKVTQSSRYLVKRTGEKVFLECVQDMDHENMFWYRQDPGLGLRLIYFSYDVKMKEKGDIPEGYSVSREKKERFSLILESASTNQTSMYLCASSRPPMNTEAFFGQGTRLTVV.

This clonotype was counted between two and nine times. The chain combines TRBV6-1 with TRBJ2-1, with D perhaps matching TRBD1 (5 bases). Trimming shortened V by 11 bases and J by 3 bases, and 14 bases separated the two germline ends. There are 13 residues in the CDR3. Germline CDR1 and CDR2: MNHNS and SASEGT. CDR3 in DNA: TGTGCCGCCGCAGACAGATTCTACAATGAGCAGTTCTTC. This encodes CAAADRFYNEQFF.

V and J are TRBV7-9 and TRBJ1-2; possibly TRBD1 for D (6 bases). CDR1 is SEHNR and CDR2 is FQNEAQ in the germline V gene (reference sequence). The V end was cut by 4 bases, the J end by 4 bases, with 13 bases between. This CDR3 is 14 amino acids long. In DNA, the CDR3 is TGTGCCAGCAGCTCCGGACAGAGCTCCTATGGCTACACCTTC. This translates into CASSSGQSSYGYTF. Combining the CDR3 with reference TRBV7-9 and TRBJ1-2 gives the whole variable domain DTGVSQNPRHKITKRGQNVTFRCDPISEHNRLYWYRQTLGQGPEFLTYFQNEAQLEKSRLLSDRFSAERPKGSFSTLEIQRTEQGDSAMYLCASSSGQSSYGYTFGSGTRLTVV.